The entry that follows covers one T cell receptor beta chain sequence. Its matching antigen is unknown. TCRdb reanalysed the RT-PCR reads using MiXCR and keeps one entry per CDR3 protein. The repertoire consists of around 490,000 distinct CDR3 sequences, with around 8% occurring once and the leading ten covering 13%. The data originate from a study of response to subunit inactivated influenza vaccine. Study-level findings and limits: The authors put forward the suggestion that each seasonal influenza vaccination may bring in only a limited number of new T cells.

The ends lost 2 bases at V and 7 bases at J; junction bases unmatched: 1. The CDR3 runs to 14 residues. The V and J genes are TRBV12-3 or TRBV12-4 and TRBJ2-1; the match to TRBD2 covers 11 bases. This receptor was taken from a man in his fifties or sixties who received an inactivated influenza vaccine. The material was PBMCs from blood, obtained roughly 24 months after vaccination. The CDR3 region is CASSLTSGGNEQFF. Here the CDR3 DNA reads TGTGCCAGCAGTTTAACTAGCGGGGGAAATGAGCAGTTCTTC.